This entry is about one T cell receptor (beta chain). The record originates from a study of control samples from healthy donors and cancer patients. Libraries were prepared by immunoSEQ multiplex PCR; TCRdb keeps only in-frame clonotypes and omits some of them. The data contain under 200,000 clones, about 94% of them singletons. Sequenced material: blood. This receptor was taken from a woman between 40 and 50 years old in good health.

The CDR3 region has the DNA TGTGCCAGCAGCTTGGGGGGGGACACTGAAGCTTTCTTT. Its protein is CASSLGGDTEAFF. The chain recombines TRBV5-4 with TRBJ1-1; possible D gene TRBD1, 5 bases. Germline V CDR1 and CDR2: SGHNT, YYREEE (reference sequence). V shed 0 bases and J shed 3 bases, with 6 bases lying between them. The CDR3 contains 13 residues. Looking up the rest from reference TRBV5-4 and TRBJ1-1 gives the full variable domain: ETGVTQSPTHLIKTRGQQVTLRCSSQSGHNTVSWYQQALGQGPQFIFQYYREEENGRGNFPPRFSGLQFPNYSSELNVNALELDDSALYLCASSLGGDTEAFFGQGTRLTVV.